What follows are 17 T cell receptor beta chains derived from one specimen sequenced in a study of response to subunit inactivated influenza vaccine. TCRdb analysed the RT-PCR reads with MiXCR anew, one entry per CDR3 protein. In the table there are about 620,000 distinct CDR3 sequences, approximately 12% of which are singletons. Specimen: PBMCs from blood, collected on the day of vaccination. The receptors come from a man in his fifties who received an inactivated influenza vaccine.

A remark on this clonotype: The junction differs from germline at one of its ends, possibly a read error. The DNA of the CDR3 is TGTGCCAGCAGTGCCGCCGTCGGAGAGACCCAGTACTTC. Translation gives CASSAAVGETQYF. The rearrangement uses TRBV10-3 and TRBJ2-5, with D unclear. CDR3 length: 13 amino acids. The germline CDR1 and CDR2 sequences are ENHRY and SYGVKD.

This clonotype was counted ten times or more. CDR3 region: CASSSGGGNYGYTF. In DNA, the CDR3 is TGCGCCAGCAGCTCGGGCGGGGGCAACTATGGCTACACCTTC. The chain is built from TRBV5-1 and TRBJ1-2; D may be TRBD1 (6 bases). The germline V and J ends were trimmed by 3 bases and 2 bases, with 11 bases remaining between them. This CDR3 comprises 14 residues. Germline CDR1 reads SGHRS; CDR2 reads YFSETQ.

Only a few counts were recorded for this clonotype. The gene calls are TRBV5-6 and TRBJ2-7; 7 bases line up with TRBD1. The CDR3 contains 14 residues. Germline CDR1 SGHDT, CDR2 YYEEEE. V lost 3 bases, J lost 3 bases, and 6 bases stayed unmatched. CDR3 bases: TGTGCCAGCAGCTATGGACAGGAGTACTACGAGCAGTACTTC. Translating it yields CASSYGQEYYEQYF.

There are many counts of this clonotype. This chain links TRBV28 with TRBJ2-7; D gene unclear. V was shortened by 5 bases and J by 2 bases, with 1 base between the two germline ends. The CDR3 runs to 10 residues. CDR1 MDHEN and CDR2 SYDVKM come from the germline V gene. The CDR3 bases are TGTGCCAGCAGTACCTACGAGCAGTACTTC. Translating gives CASSTYEQYF.

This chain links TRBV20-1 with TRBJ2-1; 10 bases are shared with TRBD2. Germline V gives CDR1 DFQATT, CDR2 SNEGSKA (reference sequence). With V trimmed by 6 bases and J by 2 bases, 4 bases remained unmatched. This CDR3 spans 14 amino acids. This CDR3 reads CSATSGGAYNEQFF. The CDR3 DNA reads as TGCAGTGCAACGAGCGGGGGGGCCTACAATGAGCAGTTCTTC.

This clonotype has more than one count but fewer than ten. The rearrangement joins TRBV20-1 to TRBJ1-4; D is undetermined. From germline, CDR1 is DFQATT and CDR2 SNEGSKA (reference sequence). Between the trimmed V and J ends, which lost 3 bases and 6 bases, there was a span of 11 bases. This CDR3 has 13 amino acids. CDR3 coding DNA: TGCAGTGCTAGGCCAGTGTACGATGAAAAACTGTTTTTT. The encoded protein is CSARPVYDEKLFF.

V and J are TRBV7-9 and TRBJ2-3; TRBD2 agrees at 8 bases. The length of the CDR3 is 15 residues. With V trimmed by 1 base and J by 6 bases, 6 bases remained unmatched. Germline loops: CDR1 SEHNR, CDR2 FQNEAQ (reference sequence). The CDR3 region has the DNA TGTGCCAGCAGCTTAGGGACTAGCTCTGCGGATACGCAGTATTTT. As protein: CASSLGTSSADTQYF.

CDR3 DNA sequence: TGTGCCAGCAGCTTGACCTGGACAGGGGCTGGCTACACCTTC. It is translated as CASSLTWTGAGYTF. The chain uses TRBV5-6 and TRBJ1-2; the match to TRBD1 covers 9 bases. The germline gives CDR1 SGHDT, CDR2 YYEEEE. This CDR3 contains 14 residues. V gave up 1 base and J gave up 7 bases; unmatched junction bases: 5.

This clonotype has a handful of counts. CDR3 coding DNA: TGTGCCTGGAGTGTCGGGACAGATAGTCAGCCCCAGCATTTT. This translates into CAWSVGTDSQPQHF. This sequence joins TRBV30 and TRBJ1-5, with 7 bases aligning to TRBD1. Losses at the gene ends were 0 bases for V and 6 bases for J; bases not matched to a gene: 5. The CDR3 sequence is 14 residues long. Germline V CDR1 and CDR2: GTSNPN, SVGIG (reference sequence).

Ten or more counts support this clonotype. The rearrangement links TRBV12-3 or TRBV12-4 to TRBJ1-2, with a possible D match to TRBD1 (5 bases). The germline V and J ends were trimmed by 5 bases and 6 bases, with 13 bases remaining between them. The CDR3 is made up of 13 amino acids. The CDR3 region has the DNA TGTGCCAGCAGTCCTAACAGGAGAGATGGCTACACCTTC. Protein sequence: CASSPNRRDGYTF.

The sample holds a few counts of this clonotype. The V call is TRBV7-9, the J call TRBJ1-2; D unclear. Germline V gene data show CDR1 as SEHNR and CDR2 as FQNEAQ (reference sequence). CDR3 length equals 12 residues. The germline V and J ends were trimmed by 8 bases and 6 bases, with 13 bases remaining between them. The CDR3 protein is CASSRKGHGYTF. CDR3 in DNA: TGTGCCAGCTCACGCAAGGGTCATGGCTACACCTTC.

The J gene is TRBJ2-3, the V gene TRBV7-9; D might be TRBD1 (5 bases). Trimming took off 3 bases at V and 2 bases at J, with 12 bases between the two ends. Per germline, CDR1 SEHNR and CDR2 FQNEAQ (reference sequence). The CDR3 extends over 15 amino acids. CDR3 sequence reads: CASSFTGYTTDTQYF. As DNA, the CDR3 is TGTGCCAGCAGCTTCACAGGTTATACCACAGATACGCAGTATTTT.

The CDR3 region has the DNA TGTGCCAGCAGCTACCTGGGACCCTACGAGCAGTACTTC. Translation gives CASSYLGPYEQYF. The J gene is TRBJ2-7, the V gene TRBV27, with D possibly called TRBD1 or TRBD2 (5 bases each). V lost 6 bases to trimming and J lost 2 bases, with 11 bases between them. This CDR3 spans 13 amino acids. CDR1 and CDR2 (germline): MNHEY, SMNVEV (reference sequence).

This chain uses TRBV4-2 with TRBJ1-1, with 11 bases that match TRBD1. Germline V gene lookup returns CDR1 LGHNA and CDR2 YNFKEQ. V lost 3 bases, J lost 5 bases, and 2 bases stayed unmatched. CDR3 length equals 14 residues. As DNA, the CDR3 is TGTGCCAGCAGCCAGGGACAGGGGGTGACTGAAGCTTTCTTT. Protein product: CASSQGQGVTEAFF.

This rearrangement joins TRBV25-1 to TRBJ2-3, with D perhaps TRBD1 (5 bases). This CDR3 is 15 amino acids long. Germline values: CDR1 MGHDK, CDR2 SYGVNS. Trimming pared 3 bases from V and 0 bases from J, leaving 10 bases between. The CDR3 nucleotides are TGTGCCAGCAGTGATTTATGGACAAGCACAGATACGCAGTATTTT. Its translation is CASSDLWTSTDTQYF.

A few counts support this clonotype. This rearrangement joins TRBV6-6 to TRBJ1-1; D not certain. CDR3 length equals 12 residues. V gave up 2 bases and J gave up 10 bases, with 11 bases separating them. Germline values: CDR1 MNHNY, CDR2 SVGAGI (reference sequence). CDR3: CASSYPSGRAFF. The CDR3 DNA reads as TGTGCCAGCAGTTACCCTTCGGGGAGAGCTTTCTTT.

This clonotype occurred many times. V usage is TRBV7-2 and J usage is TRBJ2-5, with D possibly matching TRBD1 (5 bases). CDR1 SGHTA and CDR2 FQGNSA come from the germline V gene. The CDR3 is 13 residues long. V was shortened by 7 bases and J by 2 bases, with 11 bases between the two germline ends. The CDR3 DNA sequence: TGTGCCAGCAACCCGACAGTACAAGAGACCCAGTACTTC. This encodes CASNPTVQETQYF.